The T cell receptor (beta chain) under discussion was sequenced for a study of CD8+CD57+ T cells in acquired aplastic anemia. Study context: The sorted CD4+ and CD8+ cells yielded an average about 3.3 ug of DNA.

Genomic DNA acted as the template from which TCR beta VDJ combination and CDR3 sequence profiling were carried out. A single record per CDR3 protein comes from TCRdb applying MiXCR to the reads. The sample consists of approximately 160,000 distinct CDR3 sequences, roughly 50% of them appearing once. Sequencing was done on patients that had shown CD8+CD57+ cell expansion by flow cytometry. Concerning this clonotype: A read error is possible here, since a much larger clone lies one base away.

CDR3 length: 14 amino acids. Trimming stripped 8 bases from V and 4 bases from J, with 15 bases between. The germline V gene has CDR1 SGHTA and CDR2 FQGNSA. This rearrangement joins TRBV7-2 to TRBJ1-5; D uncertain. Source material: sorted CD4+, CD8+, or CD8+CD57+ T cells (not recorded which) from PBMCs. This TCR derives from a human donor with aplastic anemia. CDR3 residues: CASGHSDTNQPQHF. The DNA of the CDR3 is TGTGCCAGCGGCCACAGCGACACTAATCAGCCCCAGCATTTT.